The entry that follows covers one TCR beta chain sequence. The antigen is unknown. The sample belongs to a study of cytomegalovirus exposure and HLA in healthy donors. At the level of the study: The 120 validation repertoires, a later analysis reported, used the same platform as the roughly 730 repertoires from the first cohort. Study-wide points: As was reported, the classifier diagnosed cytomegalovirus status with high specificity and sensitivity. According to a later analysis, TCR clusters from the first cohort tended to co-occur in the roughly 110 validation repertoires. Cytomegalovirus association was listed for 150 to 200 TCR beta chains.

Clones were read by immunoSEQ multiplex PCR, and TCRdb kept only the in-frame ones, dropping some. The sample has a few hundred thousand clones; approximately 90% are singletons. The CDR3 length is 15 residues. Germline assignment: CDR1 SGHAT and CDR2 FQNNGV. Losses at the gene ends were 5 bases for V and 8 bases for J; bases not matched to a gene: 8. Sequencing was carried out using PBMCs. The receptor's source is a woman in her late teens or twenties in good health and CMV-seronegative. The genes are TRBV11-2 and TRBJ2-1, with 11 bases aligning to TRBD1. This chain's CDR3 is CASSQDRGRKDEQFF. Written as DNA, the CDR3 is TGTGCCAGCAGCCAGGACAGGGGGCGTAAGGATGAGCAGTTCTTC.